These T cell receptor beta chains were read from a single sample in a study of response to subunit inactivated influenza vaccine. Each CDR3 protein gets one entry after TCRdb re-called the RT-PCR reads with MiXCR. Here the sample spans around 570,000 distinct CDR3 sequences, about 11% being singletons. The data also belong to a second study, concerning T cells expressing NK-cell markers.

The specimen was PBMCs from blood, collected on the day of vaccination. These receptors all stem from a man between 45 and 60 years old who received an inactivated influenza vaccine. Each CDR3 is given with its conserved first and last residue. The D gene is left open where the match is weak. Size is omitted from some rows. Given values are once, few, many or a class for expanded clones.

d_call	v_call	j_call	clone_size	cdr3_aa	cdr3_nt
.	TRBV5-6	TRBJ2-1	.	CASSLGVVSYNEQFF	TGTGCCAGCAGCTTGGGGGTAGTCTCCTACAATGAGCAGTTCTTC
TRBD2	TRBV5-1	TRBJ2-2	few	CASSLKSGLATGELFF	TGCGCCAGCAGCTTGAAATCCGGACTAGCGACCGGGGAGCTGTTTTTT
TRBD2	TRBV20-1	TRBJ2-5	few	CSANPPGLAGLKAWAQYF	TGCAGTGCCAACCCCCCGGGACTAGCGGGATTGAAGGCTTGGGCCCAGTACTTC
.	TRBV11-1	TRBJ2-1	.	CASSPQGGLLAVSSYNEQFF	TGTGCCAGCAGCCCTCAGGGGGGGCTACTAGCGGTTAGCTCCTACAATGAGCAGTTCTTC
.	TRBV20-1	TRBJ2-7	.	CSARGGGHEQYF	TGCAGTGCTCGAGGGGGTGGGCACGAGCAGTACTTC
.	TRBV28	TRBJ2-7	many	CASSLFSRFYEQYF	TGTGCCAGCAGTTTATTCTCCCGCTTCTACGAGCAGTACTTC
TRBD2	TRBV6-2/TRBV6-3	TRBJ2-3	.	CASSSYGGTTDTQYF	TGTGCCAGCAGTTCCTACGGGGGGACCACAGATACGCAGTATTTT
TRBD2	TRBV27	TRBJ2-7	.	CASSLSIRSGGHHPYEQYF	TGTGCCAGCAGTTTATCAATACGATCGGGAGGGCATCACCCCTACGAGCAGTACTTC
.	TRBV5-1	TRBJ2-3	few	CASAANLRADTQYF	TGCGCCAGCGCAGCCAACCTTCGAGCAGATACGCAGTATTTT
.	TRBV11-2	TRBJ1-4	many	CASSLRFAGWATNEKLFF	TGTGCCAGCAGCTTAAGGTTTGCGGGATGGGCAACTAATGAAAAACTGTTTTTT
.	TRBV9	TRBJ1-1	few	CASSIGGTTEAFF	TGTGCCAGCAGCATAGGGGGGACCACTGAAGCTTTCTTT
.	TRBV20-1	TRBJ1-6	few	CSAREGDDSPLHF	TGCAGTGCTAGAGAAGGGGACGATTCACCCCTCCACTTT
.	TRBV4-3	TRBJ2-3	.	CASSQIGFRDTGTDTQYF	TGCGCCAGCAGCCAGATTGGTTTCCGGGACACGGGCACAGATACGCAGTATTTT
.	TRBV6-2/TRBV6-3	TRBJ2-7	few	CASRHLRGGYGYEQYF	TGTGCCAGCAGACACCTTAGGGGCGGCTACGGCTACGAGCAGTACTTC
.	TRBV5-1	TRBJ1-4	few	CASSLGPEANEKLFF	TGCGCCAGCAGCTTGGGGCCAGAGGCTAATGAAAAACTGTTTTTT